Each of the 29 T cell receptor beta chains below was sequenced from the same sample in a study of T-cell memory formation after mild COVID-19. Using its own MiXCR run on the 5' RACE reads, TCRdb lists one record per CDR3 protein. The table lists under 400,000 distinct CDR3 sequences, around 21% of them singletons. The source material was PBMCs or a T cell subset sorted from them (not recorded which). Source of these receptors: an adult woman who had mild COVID-19 (a few samples of this study predate the infection). Cell type and time point are not known.

This clonotype has only a few counts. As DNA, the CDR3 is TGTGCCAGCTCACCTCCCCAGGGACTGAACACCGGGGAGCTGTTTTTT. This codes for CASSPPQGLNTGELFF. The chain couples TRBV18 to TRBJ2-2, with D tentatively TRBD2 (6 bases). CDR3 length: 16 residues. CDR1 is KGHSH, CDR2 LQKENI, per germline. V lost 3 bases and J lost 1, with 12 bases in between.

This chain links TRBV29-1 with TRBJ1-2; D is ambiguous. V dropped 6 bases and J dropped 2 bases, with 10 bases sitting between them. Per germline, CDR1 SQVTM and CDR2 ANQGSEA. The CDR3 sequence is 12 residues long. CDR3 sequence: CSVKTSNYGYTF. In nucleotides, the CDR3 is TGCAGCGTCAAGACATCGAACTATGGCTACACCTTC.

This chain uses TRBV7-2 with TRBJ2-1, with 12 bases identical to TRBD2. V lost 4 bases to trimming and J lost 5 bases; unmatched junction nucleotides: 6. The length of the CDR3 is 16 residues. Germline CDR1 reads SGHTA; CDR2 reads FQGNSA. This CDR3 is CASSSRLAGADNEQFF. In DNA, the CDR3 is TGTGCCAGCAGCTCGCGACTAGCGGGAGCGGACAATGAGCAGTTCTTC.

The rearrangement joins TRBV3-1 to TRBJ2-5; the D is unclear. V gave up 4 bases and J gave up 4 bases, with 10 bases separating them. This CDR3 has 13 residues. CDR1 is LGHDT, CDR2 YNNKEL, per germline (reference sequence). The CDR3 DNA reads TGTGCCAGCAGCCCTGGGTGGGTAGAGACCCAGTACTTC. Protein product: CASSPGWVETQYF.

At least ten counts were recorded for this clonotype. This chain joins TRBV7-8 and TRBJ2-2; a weak D match, TRBD2 (5 bases). The germline V and J ends were trimmed by 1 base and 6 bases, with 9 bases remaining between them. Germline V gene lookup returns CDR1 SGHVS and CDR2 FQNEAQ. CDR3 size: 14 residues. The CDR3 nucleotides are TGTGCCAGCAGCTTAGATCTAGCCGCCGGGGAGCTGTTTTTT. Translated, it gives CASSLDLAAGELFF. The complete variable domain, with remaining parts taken from reference TRBV7-8 and TRBJ2-2, reads GAGVSQSPRYKVAKRGQDVALRCDPISGHVSLFWYQQALGQGPEFLTYFQNEAQLDKSGLPSDRFFAERPEGSVSTLKIQRTQQEDSAVYLCASSLDLAAGELFFGEGSRLTVL.

This clonotype was counted a few times. V is TRBV14 and J is TRBJ1-5, with D perhaps TRBD1 (5 bases). The CDR3 has 13 residues. Between the trimmed V and J ends, which lost 1 base and 7 bases, there was a span of 8 bases. Germline CDR1 and CDR2: SGHDN and FVKESK. The CDR3 DNA is TGTGCCAGCAGCCAAGGGGGGTTGCAGCCCCAGCATTTT. Its protein product is CASSQGGLQPQHF.

This clonotype is medium-sized. The J gene is TRBJ2-7, the V gene TRBV5-5, with 7 nucleotides matching TRBD1. Trimming took 4 bases from V and 7 from J; bases not matched to a gene: 8. This CDR3 region has 13 residues. In germline, CDR1 is SGHKS, CDR2 YYEKEE (reference sequence). CDR3 residues: CASSRTTGAEQYF. DNA of the CDR3: TGTGCCAGCAGCCGAACTACAGGGGCAGAGCAGTACTTC.

In this sample, this clonotype turned up a few times. CDR3 sequence reads: CASSQGPRVTGELFF. The CDR3, as DNA: TGCGCCAGCAGCCAAGGCCCCAGGGTTACCGGGGAGCTGTTTTTT. This chain uses TRBV4-1 with TRBJ2-2; TRBD1 might be the D (5 bases). V was pared by 1 base and J by 5 bases, with 11 bases between. Germline V gives CDR1 MGHRA, CDR2 YSYEKL. The CDR3 runs to 15 residues.

The genes are TRBV9 and TRBJ1-6; D is ambiguous. The CDR3 covers 15 residues. The V and J ends lost 0 bases and 0 bases respectively, with 4 bases between them. Germline V lookup: CDR1 SGDLS, CDR2 YYNGEE. CDR3 protein: CASSVDHSYNSPLHF. The CDR3 nucleotides read TGTGCCAGCAGCGTAGACCACTCCTATAATTCACCCCTCCACTTT.

The gene calls are TRBV5-1 and TRBJ1-3; D call uncertain. Trimming took 4 bases from V and 9 from J, leaving 17 bases between them. The CDR3 has 14 amino acids. The V gene's germline CDR1 is SGHRS and CDR2 YFSETQ. The CDR3 coding sequence is TGCGCCAGCAGCCTCCGGTCTGAGGCCAGCACCATATATTTT. Its protein product is CASSLRSEASTIYF.

V is TRBV27 and J is TRBJ1-2; possible D gene TRBD1, 5 bases. Germline V gene data show CDR1 as MNHEY and CDR2 as SMNVEV (reference sequence). Trimming took 5 bases from V and 0 from J, leaving 10 bases between them. The CDR3 totals 14 residues. In DNA, the CDR3 is TGTGCCAGCAGTAAACAGGTCCCTAACTATGGCTACACCTTC. It translates to CASSKQVPNYGYTF.

The V gene is TRBV20-1, the J gene TRBJ2-5; D might be TRBD2 (6 bases). The CDR3 loop spans 14 amino acids. V shed 6 bases and J shed 5 bases, with 19 bases lying between them. Germline loops: CDR1 DFQATT, CDR2 SNEGSKA (reference sequence). The CDR3 reads CSASPPILAETQYF. In DNA, the CDR3 is TGCAGTGCCAGCCCGCCAATACTAGCCGAGACCCAGTACTTC.

The chain carries TRBV3-1 and TRBJ1-2; maybe TRBD1 (5 bases). Germline CDR1 reads LGHDT; CDR2 reads YNNKEL (reference sequence). The CDR3 has 17 amino acids. V was shortened by 1 base and J by 7 bases, with 22 bases between the two germline ends. CDR3 protein: CASSQAFRGSTQSGYTF. DNA of the CDR3: TGTGCCAGCAGCCAAGCTTTTCGGGGCAGTACCCAGTCTGGCTACACCTTC.

This clonotype was observed a handful of times. This rearrangement joins TRBV5-1 to TRBJ2-1, with 8 bases lining up with TRBD2. The CDR3 totals 16 residues. The V gene's germline CDR1 is SGHRS and CDR2 YFSETQ. Losses at the gene ends were 4 bases for V and 8 bases for J; bases not matched to a gene: 14. The DNA of the CDR3 is TGCGCCAGCAGCCGCGGATACAAGCGGGAGCATGATGAGCAGTTCTTC. This sequence encodes CASSRGYKREHDEQFF.

This clonotype was detected a few times. The rearrangement links TRBV20-1 to TRBJ2-7; D gene uncertain. The CDR3 is made up of 14 amino acids. The ends were cut back, 0 bases at V and 2 bases at J, with 11 bases in the middle. Germline V gene sequence: CDR1 DFQATT, CDR2 SNEGSKA (reference sequence). The CDR3 DNA is TGCAGTGCTAGAGATACGACTTTTACCTACGAGCAGTACTTC. It specifies CSARDTTFTYEQYF.

Here the CDR3 DNA reads TGTGCCAGCAGCTCCCTCGGACGGAGGAGAGGCACTGAAGCTTTCTTT. Translated, it gives CASSSLGRRRGTEAFF. The rearrangement links TRBV5-5 to TRBJ1-1; D gene ambiguous. V was shortened by 3 bases and J by 4 bases, with 19 bases between the two germline ends. CDR1 SGHKS and CDR2 YYEKEE come from the germline V gene (reference sequence). There are 16 residues in the CDR3.

The DNA for the CDR3 is TGTGCCAGCAGTGAGCCCACAGGGGGCGGCTATGGCTACACCTTC. It encodes CASSEPTGGGYGYTF. The chain combines TRBV25-1 with TRBJ1-2; 9 nucleotides align to TRBD1. The CDR3 totals 15 residues. The germline V gene has CDR1 MGHDK and CDR2 SYGVNS. After removal of 3 bases from V and 4 bases from J, the junction contained 6 bases not matched to a gene.

The gene calls are TRBV29-1 and TRBJ2-7; D is unresolved. The CDR3 has 12 amino acids. Germline CDR1 reads SQVTM; CDR2 reads ANQGSEA. V lost 1 base and J lost 3, with 7 bases in between. The DNA of the CDR3 is TGCAGCGTTGAAGGAACGGACTACGAGCAGTACTTC. Amino acid sequence: CSVEGTDYEQYF.

This clonotype was detected a few times. V gene TRBV5-1 combines with J gene TRBJ2-7; D ambiguous. The CDR3 has 15 amino acids. Germline-derived CDR1 and CDR2 are SGHRS and YFSETQ. The V and J ends lost 4 bases and 3 bases respectively, with 17 bases between them. The CDR3 nucleotides read TGCGCCAGCAGCGGCTTGAGAGGCAGCTACTACGAGCAGTACTTC. Its protein is CASSGLRGSYYEQYF. Full variable domain (missing parts from reference TRBV5-1 and TRBJ2-7): KAGVTQTPRYLIKTRGQQVTLSCSPISGHRSVSWYQQTPGQGLQFLFEYFSETQRNKGNFPGRFSGRQFSNSRSEMNVSTLELGDSALYLCASSGLRGSYYEQYFGPGTRLTVT.

In nucleotides, the CDR3 is TGTGCCAGCAGCTTAAAGGGCGGGAGCCAACCTTTTCGGGAGCAGTTCTTC. Its protein product is CASSLKGGSQPFREQFF. This chain connects TRBV5-4 to TRBJ2-1; 7 bases fit TRBD2. The CDR3 extends over 17 amino acids. Germline values: CDR1 SGHNT, CDR2 YYREEE (reference sequence). Germline trimming cut 2 bases from V and 10 bases from J; bases unmatched to any gene: 18.

This clonotype has only a few counts. CDR3 DNA: TGTGCCACCAGTGATGTCTCAGGGGGCTCCTACAATGAGCAGTTCTTC. Translating gives CATSDVSGGSYNEQFF. The chain is built from TRBV24-1 and TRBJ2-1; 7 bases fit TRBD1. From germline, CDR1 is KGHDR and CDR2 SFDVKD. Trimming at V came to 3 bases and at J to 0 bases, leaving 4 bases not matched to a gene. The CDR3 covers 16 residues.

This clonotype was detected a few times. The chain joins TRBV10-3 to TRBJ1-1; D gene uncertain. V lost 0 bases, J lost 0 bases, and 2 bases lay in between. This CDR3 spans 13 amino acids. From germline, CDR1 is ENHRY and CDR2 SYGVKD. This CDR3 reads CAISESLNTEAFF. The CDR3 coding sequence is TGTGCCATCAGTGAGTCCCTGAACACTGAAGCTTTCTTT.

This clonotype turned up a few times. The CDR3 here is CASSEQDVNIQYF. As DNA, the CDR3 is TGCGCCAGCAGCGAACAGGACGTAAACATTCAGTACTTC. This chain joins TRBV5-1 and TRBJ2-4; D may be TRBD1 (5 bases). The CDR3 is 13 residues long. V was cut by 4 bases and J by 6 bases, with 11 bases left in between. Germline V gives CDR1 SGHRS, CDR2 YFSETQ.

This clonotype was seen only a few times. The chain links TRBV20-1 to TRBJ1-6; D not resolved. Trimming stripped 3 bases from V and 0 bases from J, with 15 bases between. The CDR3 has 17 amino acids. Germline assignment: CDR1 DFQATT and CDR2 SNEGSKA (reference sequence). CDR3 in amino acids: CSARIPNLSSYNSPLHF. The CDR3 DNA reads TGCAGTGCTAGGATTCCGAACCTAAGCTCCTATAATTCACCCCTCCACTTT.

The J gene is TRBJ2-1, the V gene TRBV6-5; weak D call: TRBD1 (6 bases). CDR1 and CDR2 (germline): MNHEY, SVGAGI. Deletions cut 0 bases from V and 6 bases from J, with 15 bases between. The CDR3 runs to 16 residues. As DNA, the CDR3 is TGTGCCAGCAGTTACTCGGGGCCAGGGGTAGGCAATGAGCAGTTCTTC. This gives the protein CASSYSGPGVGNEQFF.

The chain is built from TRBV7-9 and TRBJ2-2; D is unclear. This CDR3 spans 13 amino acids. Germline lookup yields CDR1 SEHNR and CDR2 FQNEAQ (reference sequence). The ends were cut back, 11 bases at V and 0 bases at J, with 10 bases in the middle. In nucleotides, the CDR3 is TGTGCCGGCCTAGGGTCGAACACCGGGGAGCTGTTTTTT. Encoded protein: CAGLGSNTGELFF.

This clonotype was counted ten times or more. The genes are TRBV4-2 and TRBJ2-5; no firm D call. CDR1 is LGHNA, CDR2 YNFKEQ, per germline. V lost 0 bases and J lost 2, with 7 bases in between. This CDR3 is 14 amino acids long. CDR3: CASSQDTIQETQYF. DNA for the CDR3: TGTGCCAGCAGCCAAGATACGATACAAGAGACCCAGTACTTC.

V and J are TRBV6-5 and TRBJ1-1, with D tentatively TRBD1 (5 bases). The CDR3 runs 15 residues. With 0 bases removed from V and 2 bases from J, the gap between germline ends came to 10 bases. Germline V gene lookup returns CDR1 MNHEY and CDR2 SVGAGI. CDR3: CASSYSGLTNTEAFF. DNA for the CDR3: TGTGCCAGCAGTTACTCGGGACTGACTAACACTGAAGCTTTCTTT.

J is TRBJ1-1 and V is TRBV7-9; D may be TRBD1 (6 bases). The V end was cut by 5 bases, the J end by 3 bases, with 16 bases between. The CDR3 has 15 amino acids. Per the germline V gene, CDR1 is SEHNR and CDR2 is FQNEAQ (reference sequence). The CDR3 is CASSPKQGADTEAFF. The CDR3 DNA is TGTGCCAGCAGCCCCAAACAGGGAGCCGACACTGAAGCTTTCTTT.